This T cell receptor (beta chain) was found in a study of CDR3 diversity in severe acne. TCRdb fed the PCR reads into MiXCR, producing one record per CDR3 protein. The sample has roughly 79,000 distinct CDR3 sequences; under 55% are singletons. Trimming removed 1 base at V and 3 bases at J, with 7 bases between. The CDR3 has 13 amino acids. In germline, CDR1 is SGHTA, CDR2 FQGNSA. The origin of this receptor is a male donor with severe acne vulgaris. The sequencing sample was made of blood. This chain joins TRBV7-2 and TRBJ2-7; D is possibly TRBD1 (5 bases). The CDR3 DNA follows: TGTGCCAGCAGCTTAGGCAGGGACTACGAGCAGTACTTC. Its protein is CASSLGRDYEQYF.